These 28 T cell receptor beta chains were all obtained from the same sample, sequenced in a study of cytomegalovirus exposure and HLA in healthy donors. In the PCR, 60 Vbeta and 13 Jbeta primers were used. The data were produced by immunoSEQ multiplex PCR, yet TCRdb's version contains in-frame clones alone and is incomplete. The repertoire includes around 160,000 clones, about three quarters of them detected once, and roughly 2.6% sits in the top ten. The sample taken for sequencing was PBMCs. These receptors were taken from a middle-aged woman in good health and CMV-seropositive.

This CDR3 is CACSQRFSYEQYF. CDR3 DNA sequence: TGTGCCTGTTCCCAGAGGTTCTCCTACGAGCAGTACTTC. The rearrangement uses TRBV27 and TRBJ2-7; D gene uncertain. Germline V gene sequence: CDR1 MNHEY, CDR2 SMNVEV (reference sequence). V lost 11 bases and J 0 bases, leaving 14 bases between the germline ends. The CDR3 totals 13 residues.

J is TRBJ2-2 and V is TRBV7-2; D ambiguous. The CDR3 sequence is 14 residues long. V lost 3 bases and J 1 base, leaving 6 bases between the germline ends. CDR1 and CDR2 (germline): SGHTA, FQGNSA. The CDR3 spells CASSFQKNTGELFF. For the CDR3, the DNA is TGTGCCAGCAGCTTCCAGAAGAACACCGGGGAGCTGTTTTTT.

The chain is built from TRBV19 and TRBJ2-3, with 7 bases fitting TRBD1. This CDR3 has 14 amino acids. V lost 5 bases, J lost 6 bases, and 8 bases stayed unmatched. The germline V gene has CDR1 LNHDA and CDR2 SQIVND (reference sequence). The CDR3: CASSPWTGIDTQYF. The DNA of the CDR3 is TGTGCCAGTAGTCCATGGACAGGTATTGATACGCAGTATTTT.

This clone has only a few counts. This rearrangement joins TRBV7-9 to TRBJ2-7; D might be TRBD1 (6 bases). The ends were cut back, 3 bases at V and 0 bases at J, with 9 bases in the middle. CDR3 length: 14 amino acids. CDR1 and CDR2 from the germline V gene are SEHNR and FQNEAQ (reference sequence). The CDR3 nucleotides are TGTGCCAGCAGCTTGGGGGCATTCTCCTACGAGCAGTACTTC. It is translated as CASSLGAFSYEQYF.

Points on this clone: Other DNA sequences in this sample translate to the same CDR3. The genes are TRBV7-2 and TRBJ2-3; no definite D call. The CDR3 is 12 amino acids. The V end was cut by 5 bases, the J end by 0 bases, with 3 bases between. CDR1 is SGHTA and CDR2 is FQGNSA in the germline V gene. The CDR3 region has the DNA TGTGCCAGCAGCCCTAGCACAGATACGCAGTATTTT. It specifies CASSPSTDTQYF.

There are a few counts of this clone. The chain joins TRBV11-2 to TRBJ2-7, with 10 bases lining up with TRBD1. The CDR3 loop spans 15 amino acids. The V and J ends lost 5 bases and 10 bases, in that order; junction bases with no gene match: 14. Germline CDR1 reads SGHAT; CDR2 reads FQNNGV. The CDR3 protein is CASSTLGQGILSQYF. Written as DNA, the CDR3 is TGTGCCAGCAGCACCTTGGGACAGGGGATTTTAAGTCAGTACTTC.

The chain employs TRBV5-1 and TRBJ2-5, with 10 bases matching TRBD2. The trim removed 4 bases at V and 1 base at J, leaving 4 bases unmatched. Germline V lookup: CDR1 SGHRS, CDR2 YFSETQ. This CDR3 has 15 residues. In DNA, the CDR3 is TGCGCCAGCAGCAGAGGGACTAGCGCCCAAGAGACCCAGTACTTC. Translating gives CASSRGTSAQETQYF.

This clone was seen a handful of times. The junction differs from germline at one of its ends, possibly a read error. The rearrangement uses TRBV7-2 and TRBJ1-5; D gene ambiguous. This CDR3 has 15 residues. CDR1 is SGHTA, CDR2 FQGNSA, per germline. CDR3 protein: CASSQERYSNQPQHF. The DNA for the CDR3 is TGCGCCAGCAGCCAAGAACGCTATAGCAATCAGCCCCAGCATTTT.

This sequence joins TRBV7-2 and TRBJ2-5; D remains unclear. CDR1 is SGHTA and CDR2 is FQGNSA in the germline V gene. The CDR3 totals 15 residues. Trimming left V 3 bases short and J 5 bases short, with 16 bases between. The CDR3 DNA reads TGTGCCAGCAGCTTCCCACTATCGAATGGGGAGACCCAGTACTTC. Protein product: CASSFPLSNGETQYF.

V is TRBV30 and J is TRBJ1-4; D gene unclear. With 0 bases removed from V and 4 bases from J, the gap between germline ends came to 9 bases. Germline values: CDR1 GTSNPN, CDR2 SVGIG (reference sequence). The CDR3 contains 14 residues. The CDR3: CAWSVGSFNEKLFF. The CDR3 DNA reads as TGTGCCTGGAGTGTCGGGAGCTTTAATGAAAAACTGTTTTTT.

The chain links TRBV19 to TRBJ2-7; 10 bases align to TRBD1. The ends lost 4 bases at V and 4 bases at J; junction bases unmatched: 4. In germline, CDR1 is LNHDA, CDR2 SQIVND (reference sequence). The length of the CDR3 is 14 residues. The CDR3 region has the DNA TGTGCCAGTAGTAGATCGGGACAGGGGTACGAGCAGTACTTC. Its protein product is CASSRSGQGYEQYF. The full variable domain, in which reference TRBV19 and TRBJ2-7 provide the parts outside the CDR3, is DGGITQSPKYLFRKEGQNVTLSCEQNLNHDAMYWYRQDPGQGLRLIYYSQIVNDFQKGDIAEGYSVSREKKESFPLTVTSAQKNPTAFYLCASSRSGQGYEQYFGPGTRLTVT.

This chain links TRBV4-3 with TRBJ2-5, with D hard to call. The CDR3 contains 16 residues. The V gene's germline CDR1 is LGHNA and CDR2 YSLEER. Trimming left V 0 bases short and J 2 bases short, with 13 bases between. The CDR3 loop is CASSQDLTVTQETQYF. CDR3 nucleotides: TGCGCCAGCAGCCAAGATCTCACAGTTACACAAGAGACCCAGTACTTC.

The CDR3 DNA reads as TGTGCCAGCAGTGAAATAGAAGGGAGCGGGGGGGTAGGTGAGCAGTTCTTC. It yields the protein CASSEIEGSGGVGEQFF. The chain couples TRBV6-1 to TRBJ2-1; 10 bases map to TRBD2. The CDR3 is made up of 17 amino acids. V trimming: 2 bases; J trimming: 9 bases; junction bases outside the gene matches: 13. The V gene's germline CDR1 is MNHNS and CDR2 SASEGT.

The CDR3 coding sequence is TGTGCCAGCAGCTTCGAACTAGCGTTGGAGACCCAGTACTTC. It is translated as CASSFELALETQYF. The rearrangement links TRBV7-9 to TRBJ2-5; 7 bases agree with TRBD2. The germline V gene has CDR1 SEHNR and CDR2 FQNEAQ (reference sequence). The ends lost 3 bases at V and 5 bases at J; junction bases unmatched: 6. There are 14 residues in the CDR3. The whole variable domain, filled in from reference TRBV7-9 and TRBJ2-5, reads DTGVSQNPRHKITKRGQNVTFRCDPISEHNRLYWYRQTLGQGPEFLTYFQNEAQLEKSRLLSDRFSAERPKGSFSTLEIQRTEQGDSAMYLCASSFELALETQYFGPGTRLLVL.

The chain carries TRBV9 and TRBJ1-1, with D possibly TRBD1 on 5 matching bases. Germline V gene data show CDR1 as SGDLS and CDR2 as YYNGEE. There are 15 residues in the CDR3. V was cut by 0 bases and J by 3 bases, with 12 bases left in between. Written as DNA, the CDR3 is TGTGCCAGCAGCGTAGACGCAGGGAGGTACACTGAAGCTTTCTTT. The encoded protein is CASSVDAGRYTEAFF.

The chain combines TRBV7-9 with TRBJ2-5; 7 bases map to TRBD1. The CDR3 runs 14 residues. Looked up from germline, CDR1 is SEHNR and CDR2 is FQNEAQ (reference sequence). V was pared by 5 bases and J by 5 bases, with 8 bases of the junction left unmatched. The CDR3 nucleotides read TGTGCCAGCAGCCCGCAGGGGGTTGGGGAGACCCAGTACTTC. It specifies CASSPQGVGETQYF. Complete variable domain (other parts from reference TRBV7-9 and TRBJ2-5): DTGVSQNPRHKITKRGQNVTFRCDPISEHNRLYWYRQTLGQGPEFLTYFQNEAQLEKSRLLSDRFSAERPKGSFSTLEIQRTEQGDSAMYLCASSPQGVGETQYFGPGTRLLVL.

This clone was counted once. The rearrangement joins TRBV30 to TRBJ1-5, with a weak D call TRBD1 (6 bases). Germline values: CDR1 GTSNPN, CDR2 SVGIG (reference sequence). The V and J ends lost 5 bases and 6 bases respectively, with 11 bases between them. The length of the CDR3 is 12 residues. CDR3 in amino acids: CAWGTDSQPQHF. The CDR3, as DNA: TGTGCCTGGGGTACGGACAGTCAGCCCCAGCATTTT.

This clone was recorded a few times. The chain couples TRBV6-4 to TRBJ1-2; 7 bases fit TRBD1. The CDR3 is 16 residues long. Germline V gene lookup returns CDR1 MRHNA and CDR2 SNTAGT. The V segment lost 5 bases and the J segment 2 bases; nucleotides outside the gene matches: 11. The CDR3 nucleotides read TGTGCCAGCAGTTACGTGACAGGGAGCGGGAACTATGGCTACACCTTC. This sequence encodes CASSYVTGSGNYGYTF.

This clone turned up a few times. The CDR3 DNA sequence: TGTGCCAGCAGTTCGGACAGGGGAAAACTGTTTTTT. It yields the protein CASSSDRGKLFF. This sequence joins TRBV7-9 and TRBJ1-4, with TRBD1 matching 9 bases. Germline CDR1 and CDR2: SEHNR and FQNEAQ (reference sequence). With 6 bases clipped from V and 10 bases from J, the junction kept 3 bases outside the gene matches. The CDR3 contains 12 residues.

The genes are TRBV5-4 and TRBJ2-7; 12 bases agree with TRBD1. The CDR3 totals 16 residues. Germline-derived CDR1 and CDR2 are SGHNT and YYREEE (reference sequence). V lost 1 base to trimming and J lost 6 bases; unmatched junction nucleotides: 8. The CDR3 reads CASSLSAGTGGLEQYF. In nucleotides, the CDR3 is TGTGCCAGCAGCTTGTCTGCCGGGACAGGGGGCCTCGAGCAGTACTTC.

A remark on this clone: The sample carries other DNA sequences with the same CDR3. The gene calls are TRBV7-2 and TRBJ2-5; a possible D gene is TRBD1 (5 bases). The V gene lost 3 bases and the J gene lost 2 bases, with 7 bases spanning the gap. CDR3 length: 13 amino acids. CDR1 and CDR2 from the germline V gene are SGHTA and FQGNSA. The CDR3 DNA follows: TGTGCCAGCAGCTTCGCAGGGCAAGAGACCCAGTACTTC. Protein: CASSFAGQETQYF.

This sequence joins TRBV4-3 and TRBJ2-7, with 7 bases that match TRBD2. V shed 0 bases, J shed 8 bases, and the junction held 16 bases outside the gene matches. This CDR3 spans 17 amino acids. Germline assignment: CDR1 LGHNA and CDR2 YSLEER. The CDR3 sequence is CASSQELLSAGWSKQYF. The CDR3 DNA is TGCGCCAGCAGCCAAGAATTGTTATCAGCGGGGTGGTCTAAGCAGTACTTC.

This chain uses TRBV14 with TRBJ1-2; 10 bases are shared with TRBD1. This CDR3 has 14 residues. V lost 4 bases to trimming and J lost 8 bases; unmatched junction nucleotides: 7. Germline CDR1 and CDR2: SGHDN and FVKESK. The CDR3 protein is CASSLLTGGEGYTF. DNA for the CDR3: TGTGCCAGCAGCCTATTGACAGGGGGCGAGGGCTACACCTTC. The entire variable domain, with the rest obtained from reference TRBV14 and TRBJ1-2, is as follows: EAGVTQFPSHSVIEKGQTVTLRCDPISGHDNLYWYRRVMGKEIKFLLHFVKESKQDESGMPNNRFLAERTGGTYSTLKVQPAELEDSGVYFCASSLLTGGEGYTFGSGTRLTVV.

This chain connects TRBV5-1 to TRBJ2-2, with 11 nucleotides matching TRBD2. The V gene's germline CDR1 is SGHRS and CDR2 YFSETQ. J lost 3 bases, V lost 0 bases, and 10 bases had no gene match. CDR3 length: 19 residues. Here the CDR3 DNA reads TGCGCCAGCAGCTTGGTTGGTAGCGGGGGGGCCTCGGACACCGGGGAGCTGTTTTTT. Translation gives CASSLVGSGGASDTGELFF.

This chain connects TRBV9 to TRBJ1-4, with TRBD1 identical over 8 bases. The CDR3 is 15 residues long. The germline V gene encodes CDR1 SGDLS and CDR2 YYNGEE. V lost 0 bases and J lost 12; bases outside the gene matches: 10. The DNA of the CDR3 is TGTGCCAGCAGCGTAGTACCCGAACAGGGGGGTGAACTGTTTTTT. Its translation is CASSVVPEQGGELFF.

J is TRBJ2-1 and V is TRBV4-3; weak D call: TRBD2 (5 bases). The V end lost 0 bases, the J end lost 6 bases, and 12 bases lay between the germline ends. Germline CDR1 and CDR2: LGHNA and YSLEER. The CDR3 covers 15 residues. The DNA of the CDR3 is TGCGCCAGCAGCCAAGATCGTCGCCTAGCCAATGAGCAGTTCTTC. Amino acids: CASSQDRRLANEQFF.

V and J are TRBV6-6 and TRBJ1-3, with D perhaps matching TRBD1 (6 bases). CDR1 and CDR2 from the germline V gene are MNHNY and SVGAGI (reference sequence). V was shortened by 5 bases and J by 2 bases, with 10 bases between the two germline ends. The CDR3 covers 14 residues. In DNA, the CDR3 is TGTGCCAGCAGTCTACAGGGACCTGGAAACACCATATATTTT. Translation gives CASSLQGPGNTIYF.

The chain combines TRBV30 with TRBJ1-2; maybe TRBD1 (5 bases). V lost 2 bases and J lost 6, with 13 bases in between. The CDR3 totals 13 residues. Germline V lookup: CDR1 GTSNPN, CDR2 SVGIG (reference sequence). In DNA form, the CDR3 reads TGTGCCTGGAGTCCGGCAGGGATCGATGGCTACACCTTC. This translates into CAWSPAGIDGYTF.